Below, 24 T cell receptor beta chains from the same sample are listed, as sequenced in a study of identifying expanded T cells in peripheral blood. The repertoire was sequenced with immunoSEQ multiplex PCR; TCRdb's copy has only in-frame clones and lacks some. The table shows around 120,000 clones, with about four fifths occurring only once. Sequencing was carried out using blood. These TCRs come from a person aged 18 to 75 in good health.

V is TRBV5-1 and J is TRBJ2-3; no reliable D call. Germline V gives CDR1 SGHRS, CDR2 YFSETQ. V gave up 0 bases and J gave up 2 bases, with 7 bases separating them. CDR3 length: 14 amino acids. The CDR3 here is CASSLGALTDTQYF. The CDR3 DNA reads TGCGCCAGCAGCTTGGGGGCCCTCACAGATACGCAGTATTTT. Looking up the rest from reference TRBV5-1 and TRBJ2-3 gives the full variable domain: KAGVTQTPRYLIKTRGQQVTLSCSPISGHRSVSWYQQTPGQGLQFLFEYFSETQRNKGNFPGRFSGRQFSNSRSEMNVSTLELGDSALYLCASSLGALTDTQYFGPGTRLTVL.

In this sample, this clone turned up a few times. One junction end disagrees with the germline gene, perhaps due to a read error. The rearrangement uses TRBV11-3 and TRBJ1-6; TRBD1 agrees at 10 bases. From germline, CDR1 is SGHNT and CDR2 YENEEA. This CDR3 has 16 residues. CDR3 nucleotide sequence: TGTGCCAGCAGCTCGGGACAGGGGCAATCTAATCCACCCCTCCACTTT. Its protein is CASSSGQGQSNPPLHF.

The chain couples TRBV7-2 to TRBJ1-5, with 10 bases lining up with TRBD1. The V gene end was trimmed by 5 bases and the J gene end by 3 bases; junction bases not matched to a gene: 4. The CDR3 sequence is 15 residues long. The germline CDR1 and CDR2 sequences are SGHTA and FQGNSA. CDR3 coding DNA: TGTGCCAGCAGCCGGACAGGGGGTTTCAATCAGCCCCAGCATTTT. Encoded protein: CASSRTGGFNQPQHF.

The V call is TRBV2, the J call TRBJ2-3; 11 bases are a match to TRBD2. V lost 7 bases and J lost 3; bases outside the gene matches: 3. There are 14 residues in the CDR3. Germline V CDR1 and CDR2: SNHLY, FYNNEI. CDR3 residues: CASKGLAATDTQYF. The CDR3 DNA is TGTGCCAGCAAGGGACTAGCGGCTACAGATACGCAGTATTTT.

The chain combines TRBV5-1 with TRBJ1-2, with D hard to call. V was cut by 4 bases and J by 4 bases, with 17 bases left in between. There are 15 residues in the CDR3. In germline, CDR1 is SGHRS, CDR2 YFSETQ. CDR3 nucleotides: TGCGCCAGCAGCCCTTCGGACGGAGACGGCTATGGCTACACCTTC. Translated: CASSPSDGDGYGYTF.

The chain uses TRBV5-1 and TRBJ2-3; 7 nucleotides match TRBD1. The CDR3 length is 14 residues. Trimming removed 4 bases from V and 0 bases from J; junction bases left unmatched: 2. Per the germline V gene, CDR1 is SGHRS and CDR2 is YFSETQ. The CDR3 here is CASSDRESTDTQYF. Here the CDR3 DNA reads TGCGCCAGCAGCGACAGGGAGAGCACAGATACGCAGTATTTT.

This clone was detected only a few times. The chain carries TRBV5-1 and TRBJ2-1; D is unresolved. With 0 bases removed from V and 7 bases from J, the gap between germline ends came to 2 bases. CDR3 size: 11 residues. The germline CDR1 and CDR2 sequences are SGHRS and YFSETQ. CDR3 region: CASSLANEQFF. In DNA form, the CDR3 reads TGCGCCAGCAGCTTGGCGAATGAGCAGTTCTTC.

The rearrangement links TRBV5-4 to TRBJ2-6, with no clear D. V was cut by 7 bases and J by 0 bases, with 14 bases left in between. The CDR3 runs to 16 residues. Germline CDR1 and CDR2: SGHNT and YYREEE (reference sequence). The CDR3 sequence: CASHPASRSGANVLTF. The CDR3 bases are TGTGCCAGCCACCCGGCGTCGCGCTCTGGGGCCAACGTCCTGACTTTC.

This clone is a singleton in its sample. The chain uses TRBV19 and TRBJ1-1; TRBD1 is a possible D gene (6 bases). Per germline, CDR1 LNHDA and CDR2 SQIVND (reference sequence). CDR3 size: 19 residues. Trimming cost V 3 bases and J 0 bases, with 23 bases left between them. The CDR3 region is CASSIGWGGDSLMNTEAFF. The CDR3 nucleotides read TGTGCCAGTAGTATCGGGTGGGGGGGCGACTCTCTAATGAACACTGAAGCTTTCTTT.

This clone showed up just a few times. The CDR3 here is CAWSSDGGGNEKLFF. The CDR3 DNA is TGTGCCTGGAGTTCGGACGGAGGGGGTAATGAAAAACTGTTTTTT. V usage is TRBV30 and J usage is TRBJ1-4; D is perhaps TRBD1 (6 bases). The V and J ends lost 2 bases and 4 bases respectively, with 14 bases between them. The length of the CDR3 is 15 residues. Germline CDR1 is GTSNPN and CDR2 is SVGIG (reference sequence).

The count of this clone is one. The chain links TRBV19 to TRBJ1-4, with 7 bases matching TRBD1. CDR1 is LNHDA, CDR2 SQIVND, per germline (reference sequence). This CDR3 is built from 14 residues. Trimming at V came to 5 bases and at J to 4 bases, leaving 4 bases not matched to a gene. The CDR3 loop reads CASSAQGGNEKLFF. The CDR3 region has the DNA TGTGCCAGTAGTGCCCAGGGGGGTAATGAAAAACTGTTTTTT.

The chain has TRBV10-2 and TRBJ1-6, with D unresolved. The ends were cut back, 0 bases at V and 12 bases at J, with 6 bases in the middle. The CDR3 has 12 residues. Per germline, CDR1 WSHSY and CDR2 SAAADI. This CDR3 reads CASSESSGPLHF. The CDR3 nucleotides are TGCGCCAGCAGTGAGTCGAGTGGACCCCTCCACTTT.

The V gene is TRBV5-6, the J gene TRBJ2-5, with 8 bases matching TRBD2. From germline, CDR1 is SGHDT and CDR2 YYEEEE. V shed 4 bases and J 4 bases; nucleotides not matched to a gene: 9. The CDR3 totals 15 residues. CDR3 in amino acids: CASSQPGTRIETQYF. The CDR3, as DNA: TGTGCCAGCAGCCAGCCCGGGACTAGAATAGAGACCCAGTACTTC.

This chain connects TRBV7-2 to TRBJ2-3; D not certain. Germline CDR1 SGHTA, CDR2 FQGNSA. Trimming cost V 1 base and J 0 bases, with 8 bases left between them. This CDR3 is built from 15 residues. CDR3 sequence (DNA): TGTGCCAGCAGCTTAGTCGCAGCTAGCACAGATACGCAGTATTTT. Translating it yields CASSLVAASTDTQYF.

This clone was observed a single time. V gene TRBV9 combines with J gene TRBJ2-1; D tentatively fits TRBD1 or TRBD2 (6 bases each). This CDR3 comprises 15 residues. V was shortened by 4 bases and J by 0 bases, with 11 bases between the two germline ends. The germline V gene has CDR1 SGDLS and CDR2 YYNGEE. Here the CDR3 reads CASSFGGLSYNEQFF. CDR3 sequence (DNA): TGTGCCAGCAGCTTCGGGGGCCTCTCCTACAATGAGCAGTTCTTC.

The rearrangement links TRBV2 to TRBJ2-1; tentative D call: TRBD1 (5 bases). The germline V and J ends were trimmed by 4 bases and 4 bases, with 8 bases remaining between them. In germline, CDR1 is SNHLY, CDR2 FYNNEI. The CDR3 is 13 amino acids. In DNA form, the CDR3 reads TGTGCCAGCAGTGGTGACAGTTACAATGAGCAGTTCTTC. This encodes CASSGDSYNEQFF.

The chain is built from TRBV30 and TRBJ2-1; 7 bases agree with TRBD2. The germline V gene has CDR1 GTSNPN and CDR2 SVGIG (reference sequence). After removal of 3 bases from V and 8 bases from J, the junction contained 4 bases not matched to a gene. The CDR3 runs to 12 residues. The CDR3 sequence: CAWSGTTYEQFF. Here the CDR3 DNA reads TGTGCCTGGAGCGGGACTACTTATGAGCAGTTCTTC.

The chain is built from TRBV5-1 and TRBJ2-2; no definite D call. Germline lookup yields CDR1 SGHRS and CDR2 YFSETQ. V was shortened by 4 bases and J by 7 bases, with 14 bases between the two germline ends. CDR3 length: 14 amino acids. The CDR3 region is CASSPGLLDGELFF. The CDR3 nucleotides are TGCGCCAGCAGCCCGGGCCTCTTAGACGGGGAGCTGTTTTTT.

The CDR3 coding sequence is TGTGCCAGCGACAGGGAGGATGAAGCTTTCTTT. This translates into CASDREDEAFF. This chain joins TRBV2 and TRBJ1-1; 7 bases are a match to TRBD1. The CDR3 is 11 amino acids. Germline values: CDR1 SNHLY, CDR2 FYNNEI. V dropped 8 bases and J dropped 7; count of bases not matched to a gene: 4.

The rearrangement links TRBV5-1 to TRBJ1-2; 7 nucleotides agree with TRBD1. CDR3 length: 15 residues. CDR1 and CDR2 (germline): SGHRS, YFSETQ. The V segment lost 1 base and the J segment 2 bases; nucleotides outside the gene matches: 5. CDR3 bases: TGCGCCAGCAGCTTGTTGGCAGGGGGGAACTATGGCTACACCTTC. It specifies CASSLLAGGNYGYTF.

The chain links TRBV18 to TRBJ1-5; D not certain. Trimming pared 4 bases from V and 5 bases from J, leaving 15 bases between. Germline V lookup: CDR1 KGHSH, CDR2 LQKENI. This CDR3 is 15 amino acids long. In nucleotides, the CDR3 is TGTGCCAGCTCACAGGGTATGGCGCCAGATCAGCCCCAGCATTTT. Amino acids: CASSQGMAPDQPQHF.

The chain's CDR3 is CASSYHEGGGVAFF. The CDR3 nucleotides are TGTGCCAGCAGTTACCACGAGGGAGGGGGTGTGGCTTTCTTT. This chain uses TRBV6-5 with TRBJ1-1; D might be TRBD1 (6 bases). The CDR3 spans 14 residues. Trimming pared 2 bases from V and 11 bases from J, leaving 18 bases between. The germline V gene has CDR1 MNHEY and CDR2 SVGAGI.

The gene calls are TRBV28 and TRBJ1-5, with D possibly TRBD1 on 6 matching bases. This CDR3 has 21 amino acids. Germline loops: CDR1 MDHEN, CDR2 SYDVKM. Trimming took off 3 bases at V and 2 bases at J, with 29 bases between the two ends. As DNA, the CDR3 is TGTGCCAGCAGTTTCCCACTCATTGGCAGGGGAGTGGGTGAGGGCAATCAGCCCCAGCATTTT. Encoded protein: CASSFPLIGRGVGEGNQPQHF.

The gene calls are TRBV7-2 and TRBJ2-7; D is unclear. The CDR3 runs 14 residues. Germline V gene data show CDR1 as SGHTA and CDR2 as FQGNSA. V lost 2 bases to trimming and J lost 3 bases, with 11 bases between them. This CDR3 is CASSLSATFYEQYF. CDR3 in DNA: TGTGCCAGCAGCTTATCGGCCACGTTCTACGAGCAGTACTTC.